The present T cell receptor (beta chain) was sequenced within a study of T cell repertoires in cytomegalovirus infection. Study at large: CMV epitopes used comprised recently identified HLA-C-restricted ones and well-studied HLA-B-restricted ones. Indications came from public TCR beta signatures; they pointed to CMV infection and to a matching HLA type. General observations from the study: Dominating the ex vivo response were HLA-C-restricted CMV-specific TCR beta clonotypes. Cumulated frequencies of public TCR beta families served to identify carriers of CMV plus the relevant HLA.

Each CDR3 protein is one row after TCRdb ran MiXCR on the reads. The table lists tens of thousands of distinct CDR3 sequences, 15% to 25% of them singletons. In this sample, this clonotype turned up a few times. Its matching antigen is unknown. Germline V CDR1 and CDR2: SGHVS, FNYEAQ. The CDR3 runs to 15 residues. With 0 bases removed from V and 2 bases from J, the gap between germline ends came to 7 bases. The chain couples TRBV7-6 to TRBJ2-2; D gene uncertain. This TCR derives from a human donor in good health (CMV status not recorded). Some clones in this sample may be carry-over from other donors' samples. Sample: CD8+ T cells from cultured PBMCs, taken from culture after CMV antigen stimulation. CDR3 DNA: TGTGCCAGCAGCTTAGCTCACCTTAACACCGGGGAGCTGTTTTTT. Translation: CASSLAHLNTGELFF.